The 4 T cell receptor beta chains presented below share a single source sample, sequenced in a study of blood T cell repertoires in COVID-19. Profiling relied on immunoSEQ multiplex PCR, and the TCRdb table lists in-frame clones only, not all of them. Of about 150,000 clones listed, about 90% were seen once; the top ten hold less than 0.6%. The sequenced material came from peripheral blood. The origin of the receptors is a man aged 45-65 years with acute or convalescent COVID-19.

The rearrangement links TRBV18 to TRBJ2-1, with D unclear. The CDR3 is made up of 12 amino acids. CDR1 is KGHSH and CDR2 is LQKENI in the germline V gene. Deletions cut 4 bases from V and 7 bases from J, with 8 bases between. CDR3 coding DNA: TGTGCCAGCTCACACTATGAAAATGAGCAGTTCTTC. As protein: CASSHYENEQFF.

V usage is TRBV3-1 (or the pseudogene TRBV3-2) and J usage is TRBJ2-5; 8 bases are a match to TRBD2. This CDR3 has 15 residues. Unmatched junction bases numbered 5, after V lost 1 base and J lost 4 bases. Germline CDR1 LGHDT, CDR2 YNNKEL (reference sequence). Here the CDR3 DNA reads TGTGCCAGCAGCCAAGCCGGGACTAGTGGAGAGACCCAGTACTTC. It encodes CASSQAGTSGETQYF.

The gene calls are TRBV18 and TRBJ2-7; maybe TRBD1 (6 bases). CDR1 is KGHSH, CDR2 LQKENI, per germline. CDR3 length equals 14 residues. The V end lost 3 bases, the J end lost 4 bases, and 13 bases lay between the germline ends. The CDR3 loop is CASSPQGKPYEQYV. As DNA, the CDR3 is TGTGCCAGCTCACCTCAGGGGAAACCTTACGAGCAGTACGTC.

The chain links TRBV19 to TRBJ1-5; perhaps TRBD1 as D (6 bases). The CDR3 consists of 15 residues. V gave up 5 bases and J gave up 1 base, with 12 bases separating them. Germline CDR1 LNHDA, CDR2 SQIVND (reference sequence). CDR3 in amino acids: CASSPGTRSNQPQHF. DNA of the CDR3: TGTGCCAGTAGTCCCGGGACAAGGAGCAATCAGCCCCAGCATTTT. The full variable domain, in which reference TRBV19 and TRBJ1-5 provide the parts outside the CDR3, is DGGITQSPKYLFRKEGQNVTLSCEQNLNHDAMYWYRQDPGQGLRLIYYSQIVNDFQKGDIAEGYSVSREKKESFPLTVTSAQKNPTAFYLCASSPGTRSNQPQHFGDGTRLSIL.